Each of the 9 T cell receptor beta chains below was sequenced from the same sample in a study of synovial regulatory T cells in juvenile arthritis. The data were produced by immunoSEQ multiplex PCR, yet TCRdb's version contains in-frame clones alone and is incomplete. The sample holds 7,700 or so clones. The specimen sequenced was Treg cells from blood. Specified subset: remaining (HLA-DR-negative) circulating blood Treg cells. These TCRs come from a donor younger than 30 with juvenile idiopathic arthritis.

The chain uses TRBV7-8 and TRBJ2-7; as DNA is missing, the TRBD2 call by TCRdb cannot be tested. The CDR3 runs 11 residues. No DNA was logged. The V gene's germline CDR1 is SGHVS and CDR2 FQNEAQ. CDR3 in amino acids: CASSSYYEQYF.

The chain employs TRBV6-5 and TRBJ2-3; absent DNA, TCRdb's TRBD2 call cannot be checked. Germline V gene lookup returns CDR1 MNHEY and CDR2 SVGAGI. This CDR3 comprises 15 residues. No DNA was logged. This CDR3 is CASSILAGGTDTQYF.

The chain couples TRBV5-1 to TRBJ2-7; TCRdb designates TRBD1, a call that cannot be tested without DNA. This CDR3 has 15 residues. A DNA sequence was not provided. Germline-derived CDR1 and CDR2 are SGHRS and YFSETQ. CDR3 amino acids: CASSFDRAYSYEQYF.

The CDR3 region is CASSGTPFLYEQYF. This chain links TRBV10-2 with TRBJ2-7. The length of the CDR3 is 14 residues. Only the protein is on record. In germline, CDR1 is WSHSY, CDR2 SAAADI.

The chain has TRBV27 and TRBJ2-2; without DNA, the TCRdb call of TRBD1 cannot be checked. The CDR3 extends over 16 amino acids. A DNA sequence was not provided. Germline V gene lookup returns CDR1 MNHEY and CDR2 SMNVEV (reference sequence). CDR3 in amino acids: CASSSRQETYTGELFF.

The chain combines TRBV4-1 with TRBJ1-5. Germline V gene lookup returns CDR1 MGHRA and CDR2 YSYEKL. The CDR3 is 16 residues long. No nucleotide data were recorded. CDR3 sequence reads: CASSQGVYGGNQPQHF.

The gene calls are TRBV11-2 and TRBJ1-1. The CDR3 has 13 residues. The record lacks a DNA sequence. The germline V gene encodes CDR1 SGHAT and CDR2 FQNNGV. CDR3 region: CASSLDGQGEAFF.

CDR3 sequence reads: CASSFSSGNQPQHF. The V gene is TRBV7-2, the J gene TRBJ1-5. CDR1 is SGHTA and CDR2 is FQGNSA in the germline V gene. CDR3 length: 14 residues. No DNA sequence is on record.

Considering frequency, this clone is medium-sized. The chain has TRBV5-6 and TRBJ1-2. This CDR3 is built from 16 residues. A DNA sequence was not provided. The V gene's germline CDR1 is SGHDT and CDR2 YYEEEE. CDR3 residues: CASSSIVLGGSYGYTF.